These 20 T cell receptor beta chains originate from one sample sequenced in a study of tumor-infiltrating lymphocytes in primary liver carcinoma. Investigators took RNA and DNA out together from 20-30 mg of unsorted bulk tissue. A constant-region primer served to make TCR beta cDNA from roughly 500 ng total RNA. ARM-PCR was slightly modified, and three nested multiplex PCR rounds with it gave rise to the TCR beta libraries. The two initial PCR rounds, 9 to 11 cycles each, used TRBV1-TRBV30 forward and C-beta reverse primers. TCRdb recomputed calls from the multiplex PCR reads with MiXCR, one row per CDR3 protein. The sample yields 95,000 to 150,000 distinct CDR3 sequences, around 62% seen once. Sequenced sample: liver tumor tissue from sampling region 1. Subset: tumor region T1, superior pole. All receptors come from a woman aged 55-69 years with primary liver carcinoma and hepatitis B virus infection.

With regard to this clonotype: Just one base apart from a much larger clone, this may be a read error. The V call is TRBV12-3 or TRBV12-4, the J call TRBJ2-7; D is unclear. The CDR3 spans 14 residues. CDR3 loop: CDSSLFHDPYEQYF. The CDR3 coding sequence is TGTGACAGCAGTTTATTCCATGACCCCTACGAGCAGTACTTC.

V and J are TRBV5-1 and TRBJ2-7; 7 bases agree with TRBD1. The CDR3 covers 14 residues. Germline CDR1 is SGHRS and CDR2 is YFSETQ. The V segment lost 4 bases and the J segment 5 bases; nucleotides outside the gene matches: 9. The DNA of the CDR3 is TGCGCCAGCAGCCAACAACAGGGGTCGGACGAGCAGTACTTC. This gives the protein CASSQQQGSDEQYF.

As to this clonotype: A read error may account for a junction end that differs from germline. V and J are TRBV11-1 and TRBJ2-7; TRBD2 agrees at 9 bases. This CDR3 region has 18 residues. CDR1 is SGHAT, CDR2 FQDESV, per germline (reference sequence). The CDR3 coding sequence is TGTACCAGCAGCCCGACCCCCGAGGGAGCGGGAGGTTCGGCCGAGCAGTACTTC. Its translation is CTSSPTPEGAGGSAEQYF.

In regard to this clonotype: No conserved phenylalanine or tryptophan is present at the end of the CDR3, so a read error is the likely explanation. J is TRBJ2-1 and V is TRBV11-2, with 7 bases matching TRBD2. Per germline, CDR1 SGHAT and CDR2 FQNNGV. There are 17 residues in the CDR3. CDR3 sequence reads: CASSLGLVVGGPNEQFY. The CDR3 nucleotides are TGTGCCAGCAGCTTAGGTCTGGTAGTGGGAGGGCCGAATGAACAGTTCTAC.

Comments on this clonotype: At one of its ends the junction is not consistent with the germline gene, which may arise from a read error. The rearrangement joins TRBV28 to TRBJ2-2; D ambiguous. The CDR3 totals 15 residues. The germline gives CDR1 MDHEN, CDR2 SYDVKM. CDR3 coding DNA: TGTGCCAGCTGTTTAGCAGTGTCGAGCACCGGGGAGCTGTTTTTT. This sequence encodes CASCLAVSSTGELFF.

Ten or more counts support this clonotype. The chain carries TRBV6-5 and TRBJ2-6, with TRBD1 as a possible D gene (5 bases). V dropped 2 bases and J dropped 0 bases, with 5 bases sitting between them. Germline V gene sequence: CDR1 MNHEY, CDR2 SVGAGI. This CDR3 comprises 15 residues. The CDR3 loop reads CASSYRGSGANVLTF. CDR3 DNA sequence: TGTGCCAGCAGTTACAGGGGCTCTGGGGCCAACGTCCTGACTTTC.

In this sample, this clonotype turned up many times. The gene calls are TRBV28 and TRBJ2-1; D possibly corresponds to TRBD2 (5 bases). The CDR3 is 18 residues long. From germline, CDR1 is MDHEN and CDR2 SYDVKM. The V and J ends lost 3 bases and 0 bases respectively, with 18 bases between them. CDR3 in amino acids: CASSFSPWLGSSYNEQFF. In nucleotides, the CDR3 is TGTGCCAGCAGTTTTTCCCCTTGGCTAGGGAGCTCCTACAATGAGCAGTTCTTC.

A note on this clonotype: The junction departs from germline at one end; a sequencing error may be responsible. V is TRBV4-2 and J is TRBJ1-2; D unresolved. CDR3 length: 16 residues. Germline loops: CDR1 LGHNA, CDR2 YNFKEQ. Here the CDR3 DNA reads TGTGCCAGTAGCCAAGAACTGGGAAATTGGCTTAATGGCTACACCTTC. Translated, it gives CASSQELGNWLNGYTF.

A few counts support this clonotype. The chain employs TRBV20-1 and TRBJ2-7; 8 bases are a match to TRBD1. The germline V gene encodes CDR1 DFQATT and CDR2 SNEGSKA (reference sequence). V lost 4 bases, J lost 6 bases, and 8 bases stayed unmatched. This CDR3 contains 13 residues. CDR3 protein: CSANGDRRIEQYF. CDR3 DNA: TGCAGTGCTAACGGGGACAGGAGAATCGAGCAGTACTTC.

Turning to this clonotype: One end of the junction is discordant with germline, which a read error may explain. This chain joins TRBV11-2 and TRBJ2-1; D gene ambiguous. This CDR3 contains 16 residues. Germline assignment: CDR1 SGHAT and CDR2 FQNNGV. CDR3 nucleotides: TGTGCCAGCGGCTTCCCCACTAAAAGGCCGTACGATGAGCAATTCTTC. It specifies CASGFPTKRPYDEQFF.

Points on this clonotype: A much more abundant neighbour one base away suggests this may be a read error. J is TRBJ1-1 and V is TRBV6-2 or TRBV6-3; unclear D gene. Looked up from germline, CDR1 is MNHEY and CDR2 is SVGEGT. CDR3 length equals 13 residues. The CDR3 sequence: CASSLNGLTVAFF. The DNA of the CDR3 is TGTGCCAGCAGCCTCAATGGGCTGACTGTAGCTTTCTTT.

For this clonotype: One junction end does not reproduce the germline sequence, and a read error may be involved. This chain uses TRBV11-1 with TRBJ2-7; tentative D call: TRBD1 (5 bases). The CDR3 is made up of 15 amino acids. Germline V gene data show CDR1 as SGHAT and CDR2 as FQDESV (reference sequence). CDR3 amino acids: CASSSTDFLDDEQYF. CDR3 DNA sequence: TGTGCCAGCAGCTCGACAGACTTCCTCGACGACGAGCAGTATTTC.

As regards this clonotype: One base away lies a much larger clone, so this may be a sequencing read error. The CDR3 sequence: CASMARANEQYF. CDR3 DNA: TGTGCCAGCATGGCTAGGGCTAATGAGCAGTACTTC. The gene calls are TRBV6-5 and TRBJ2-4; D gene uncertain. The CDR3 spans 12 residues. Trimming stripped 7 bases from V and 13 bases from J, with 17 bases between. Germline CDR1 and CDR2: MNHEY and SVGAGI.

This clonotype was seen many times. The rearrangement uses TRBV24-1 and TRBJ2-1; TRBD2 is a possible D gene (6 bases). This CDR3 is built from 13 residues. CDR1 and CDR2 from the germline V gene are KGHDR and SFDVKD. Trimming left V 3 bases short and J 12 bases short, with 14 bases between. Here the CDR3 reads CATSDRDSTGQFF. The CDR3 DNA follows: TGTGCCACCAGTGATCGGGACTCCACCGGGCAGTTCTTC.

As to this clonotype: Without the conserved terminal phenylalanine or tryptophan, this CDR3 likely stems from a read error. The CDR3 sequence: CAISSVGTRGSPLHI. Here the CDR3 DNA reads TGTGCCATCAGCTCCGTCGGGACACGGGGATCACCCCTCCACATT. The chain couples TRBV11-2 to TRBJ1-6, with a weak D call TRBD1 (6 bases). The CDR3 spans 15 residues. Germline CDR1 is SGHAT and CDR2 is FQNNGV.

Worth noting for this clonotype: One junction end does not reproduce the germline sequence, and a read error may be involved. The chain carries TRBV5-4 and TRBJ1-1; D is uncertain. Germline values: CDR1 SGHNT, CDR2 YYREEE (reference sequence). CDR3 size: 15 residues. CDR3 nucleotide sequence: TGTGCCAGCAACTTGTATCAGAGGAGGAACACCGAAGCTTTCTTT. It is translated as CASNLYQRRNTEAFF.

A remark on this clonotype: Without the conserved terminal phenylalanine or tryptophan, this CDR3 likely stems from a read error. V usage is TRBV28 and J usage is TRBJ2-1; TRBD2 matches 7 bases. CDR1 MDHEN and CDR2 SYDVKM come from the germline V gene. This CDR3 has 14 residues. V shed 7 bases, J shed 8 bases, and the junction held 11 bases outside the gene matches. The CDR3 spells CASTQRDYADEQFS. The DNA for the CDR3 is TGTGCCAGCACCCAACGGGACTATGCTGATGAGCAGTTCTCC.

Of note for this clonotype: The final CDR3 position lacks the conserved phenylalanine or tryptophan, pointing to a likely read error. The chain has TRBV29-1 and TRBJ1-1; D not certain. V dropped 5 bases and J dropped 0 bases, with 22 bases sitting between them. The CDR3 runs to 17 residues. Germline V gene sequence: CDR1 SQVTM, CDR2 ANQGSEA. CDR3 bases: TGCAGCGTTTTCCTTCGAGGCAGAAACCCCATGAACACTGAAGCTTTCTCT. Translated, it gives CSVFLRGRNPMNTEAFS.

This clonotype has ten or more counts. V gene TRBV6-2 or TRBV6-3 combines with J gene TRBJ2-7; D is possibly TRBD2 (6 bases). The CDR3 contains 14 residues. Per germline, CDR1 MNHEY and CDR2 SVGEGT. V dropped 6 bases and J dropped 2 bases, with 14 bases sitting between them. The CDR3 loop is CASSPGLTTYEQYF. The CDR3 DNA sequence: TGTGCCAGCAGCCCGGGACTCACTACCTACGAGCAGTACTTC.

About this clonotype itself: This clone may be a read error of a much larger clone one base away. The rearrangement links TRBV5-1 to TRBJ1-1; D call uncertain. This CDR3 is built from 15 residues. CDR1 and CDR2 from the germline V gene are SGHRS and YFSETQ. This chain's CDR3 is CASSLDGVTNTEDFF. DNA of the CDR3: TGCGCCAGCAGCTTGGATGGGGTAACGAACACTGAAGATTTCTTT.